The T cell receptor beta chain described here comes from a study of tumor-infiltrating lymphocytes in oesophageal squamous cell carcinoma. By share of the sample, this clonotype is large. Germline V lookup: CDR1 MNHNS, CDR2 SASEGT. This CDR3 region has 14 residues. Trimming cost V 10 bases and J 1 base, with 16 bases left between them. TCRdb fed the PCR reads into MiXCR, producing one record per CDR3 protein. The top ten clones hold roughly 37% of a sample with about 15,000 distinct CDR3 sequences, over 50% of them seen once. The V call is TRBV6-1, the J call TRBJ1-1, with D unclear. The sequence derives from a female donor with esophageal squamous cell carcinoma. Sequences were obtained from esophageal tumor tissue. Here the CDR3 reads CATHPPVWNTEAFF. CDR3 nucleotides: TGTGCCACACATCCCCCGGTTTGGAACACTGAAGCTTTCTTT.